The 2 T cell receptor beta chains reported below all come from one sample, sequenced in a study of blood T cell repertoires in COVID-19 (dated by TCRdb to 2020 to 2021). To prepare the library, the immunoSEQ multiplex PCR assay was applied. TCRdb retrieved this table from immuneACCESS and kept in-frame rearrangements only. Not all clones are present; in checked studies, unresolved V genes account for under half, and no reason is known for the remainder. The table for this sample lists about 360,000 clones; around four fifths of them were counted only once. Approximately 3% of the sample is in the top ten clones. Sequencing used peripheral blood. The source of these receptors is a man aged 30-40 years with active or convalescent COVID-19.

CDR3 region: CATSDTGGAFTDTQYF. The CDR3 nucleotides read TGTGCCACCAGTGATACAGGGGGCGCATTCACAGATACGCAGTATTTT. The chain is built from TRBV24-1 and TRBJ2-3; 9 nucleotides line up with TRBD1. The CDR3 extends over 16 amino acids. The trim removed 3 bases at V and 2 bases at J, leaving 5 bases unmatched. In germline, CDR1 is KGHDR, CDR2 SFDVKD.

The J gene is TRBJ1-5, the V gene TRBV28, with D unresolved. Germline V gives CDR1 MDHEN, CDR2 SYDVKM. V lost 2 bases and J lost 1, with 6 bases in between. There are 14 residues in the CDR3. CDR3 loop: CASSLVVSNQPQHF. CDR3 DNA: TGTGCCAGCAGTTTAGTTGTAAGCAATCAGCCCCAGCATTTT.